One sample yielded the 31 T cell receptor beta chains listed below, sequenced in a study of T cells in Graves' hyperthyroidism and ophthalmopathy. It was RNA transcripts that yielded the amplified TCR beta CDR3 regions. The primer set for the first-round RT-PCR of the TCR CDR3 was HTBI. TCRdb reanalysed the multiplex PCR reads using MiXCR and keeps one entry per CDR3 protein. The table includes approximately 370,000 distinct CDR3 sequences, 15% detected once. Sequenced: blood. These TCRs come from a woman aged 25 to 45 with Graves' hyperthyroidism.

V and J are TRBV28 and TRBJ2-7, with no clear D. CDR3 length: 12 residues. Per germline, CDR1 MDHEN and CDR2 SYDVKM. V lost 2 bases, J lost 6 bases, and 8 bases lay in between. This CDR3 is CASSLLALEQYF. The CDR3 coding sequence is TGTGCCAGCAGTTTACTGGCTCTCGAGCAGTACTTC.

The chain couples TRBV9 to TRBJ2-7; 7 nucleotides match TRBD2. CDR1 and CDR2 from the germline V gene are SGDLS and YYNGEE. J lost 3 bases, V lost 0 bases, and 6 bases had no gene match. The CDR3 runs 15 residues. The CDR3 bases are TGTGCCAGCAGCGTAGGCCTAGCGGACAACTACGAGCAGTACTTC. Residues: CASSVGLADNYEQYF. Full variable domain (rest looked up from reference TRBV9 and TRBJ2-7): DSGVTQTPKHLITATGQRVTLRCSPRSGDLSVYWYQQSLDQGLQFLIQYYNGEERAKGNILERFSAQQFPDLHSELNLSSLELGDSALYFCASSVGLADNYEQYFGPGTRLTVT.

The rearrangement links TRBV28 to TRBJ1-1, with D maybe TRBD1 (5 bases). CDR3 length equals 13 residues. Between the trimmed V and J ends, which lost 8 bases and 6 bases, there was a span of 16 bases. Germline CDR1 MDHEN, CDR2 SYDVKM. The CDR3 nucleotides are TGTGCCAGCTGTCTTCAGGGAGTACCTGAAGCTTTCTTT. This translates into CASCLQGVPEAFF. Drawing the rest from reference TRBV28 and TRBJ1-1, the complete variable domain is DVKVTQSSRYLVKRTGEKVFLECVQDMDHENMFWYRQDPGLGLRLIYFSYDVKMKEKGDIPEGYSVSREKKERFSLILESASTNQTSMYLCASCLQGVPEAFFGQGTRLTVV.

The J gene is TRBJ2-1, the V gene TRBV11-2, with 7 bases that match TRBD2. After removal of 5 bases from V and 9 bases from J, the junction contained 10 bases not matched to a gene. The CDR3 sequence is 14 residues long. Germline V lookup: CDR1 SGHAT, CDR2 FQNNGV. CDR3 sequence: CASSQSGGSTEQFF. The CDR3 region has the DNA TGTGCCAGCAGCCAAAGCGGCGGGAGCACTGAGCAGTTCTTC.

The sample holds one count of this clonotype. CDR3 protein: CASSLDWGSYNEQFF. The DNA of the CDR3 is TGCGCCAGCAGCTTAGACTGGGGCTCCTACAATGAGCAGTTCTTC. This chain links TRBV5-1 with TRBJ2-1; the D is unclear. The germline CDR1 and CDR2 sequences are SGHRS and YFSETQ. The CDR3 has 15 amino acids. The germline V and J ends were trimmed by 2 bases and 0 bases, with 9 bases remaining between them.

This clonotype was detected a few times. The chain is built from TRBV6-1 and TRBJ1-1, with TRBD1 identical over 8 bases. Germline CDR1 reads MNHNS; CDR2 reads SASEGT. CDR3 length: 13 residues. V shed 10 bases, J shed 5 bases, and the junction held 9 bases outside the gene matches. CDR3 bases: TGTGCCACTAAACAGGGGGTAGAAACTGAAGCTTTCTTT. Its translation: CATKQGVETEAFF.

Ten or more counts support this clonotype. The CDR3 DNA sequence: TGTGCCAGCAGTGAAGAGTTGGACAAGCTCACTGAAGCTTTCTTT. Translation gives CASSEELDKLTEAFF. The chain joins TRBV6-1 to TRBJ1-1; D may be TRBD1 (5 bases). The CDR3 totals 15 residues. Looked up from germline, CDR1 is MNHNS and CDR2 is SASEGT. The ends were cut back, 1 base at V and 4 bases at J, with 13 bases in the middle.

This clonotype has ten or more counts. The CDR3 sequence is CASSHYTGKNTEAFF. CDR3 DNA: TGTGCCAGCAGCCATTACACAGGGAAGAACACTGAAGCTTTCTTT. The chain recombines TRBV11-2 with TRBJ1-1, with a tentative D call TRBD1 (6 bases). CDR3 size: 15 residues. In germline, CDR1 is SGHAT, CDR2 FQNNGV. V lost 5 bases and J 1 base, leaving 14 bases between the germline ends.

CDR3 nucleotide sequence: TGTGCCAGCAGTGACGACAGGGGGGGCTCCTATAATTCACCCCTCCACTTT. This translates into CASSDDRGGSYNSPLHF. The chain carries TRBV2 and TRBJ1-6; 9 positions agree with TRBD1. Germline values: CDR1 SNHLY, CDR2 FYNNEI. This CDR3 contains 17 residues. V lost 3 bases to trimming and J lost 0 bases; unmatched junction nucleotides: 3.

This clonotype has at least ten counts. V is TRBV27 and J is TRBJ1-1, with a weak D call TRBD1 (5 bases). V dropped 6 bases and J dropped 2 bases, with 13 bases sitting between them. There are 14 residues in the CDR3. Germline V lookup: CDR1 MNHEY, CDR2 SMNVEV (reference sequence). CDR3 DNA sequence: TGTGCCAGCAGGGCGGGGGGATCCAACACTGAAGCTTTCTTT. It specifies CASRAGGSNTEAFF.

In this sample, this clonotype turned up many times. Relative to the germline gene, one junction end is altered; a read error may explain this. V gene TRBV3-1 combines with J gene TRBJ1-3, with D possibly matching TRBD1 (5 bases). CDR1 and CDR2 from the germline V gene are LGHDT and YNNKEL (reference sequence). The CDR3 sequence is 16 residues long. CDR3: CASSKDTTGPGNTIYF. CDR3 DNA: TGTGCCAGCAGCAAAGACACCACGGGACCCGGAAACACCATATATTTT.

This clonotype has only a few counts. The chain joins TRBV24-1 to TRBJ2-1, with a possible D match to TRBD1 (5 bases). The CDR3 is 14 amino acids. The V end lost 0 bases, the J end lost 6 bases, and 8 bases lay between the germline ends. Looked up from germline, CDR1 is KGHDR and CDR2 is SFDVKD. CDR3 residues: CATSDLHRTNEQFF. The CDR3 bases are TGTGCCACCAGTGATTTGCACAGGACCAATGAGCAGTTCTTC.

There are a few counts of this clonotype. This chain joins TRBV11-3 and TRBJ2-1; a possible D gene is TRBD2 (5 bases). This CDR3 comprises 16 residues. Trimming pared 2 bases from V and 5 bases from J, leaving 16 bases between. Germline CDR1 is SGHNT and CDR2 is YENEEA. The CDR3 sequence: CASSLFGSGSHNEQFF. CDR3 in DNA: TGTGCCAGCAGCTTATTTGGTTCGGGGTCCCACAATGAGCAGTTCTTC.

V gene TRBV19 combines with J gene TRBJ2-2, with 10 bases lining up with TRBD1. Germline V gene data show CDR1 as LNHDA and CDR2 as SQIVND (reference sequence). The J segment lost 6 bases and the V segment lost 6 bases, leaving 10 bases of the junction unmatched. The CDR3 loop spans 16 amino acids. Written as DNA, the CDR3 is TGTGCCAGTAGCCAGAACGGACAGGGGGAGGCCGGGGAGCTGTTTTTT. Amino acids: CASSQNGQGEAGELFF.

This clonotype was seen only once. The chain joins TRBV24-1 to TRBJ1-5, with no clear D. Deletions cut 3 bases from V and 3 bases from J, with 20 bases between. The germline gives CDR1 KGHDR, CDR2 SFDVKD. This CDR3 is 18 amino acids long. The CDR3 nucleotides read TGTGCCACCAGTGATCCCTCATTTGCTCTGGGATCCAATCAGCCCCAGCATTTT. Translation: CATSDPSFALGSNQPQHF.

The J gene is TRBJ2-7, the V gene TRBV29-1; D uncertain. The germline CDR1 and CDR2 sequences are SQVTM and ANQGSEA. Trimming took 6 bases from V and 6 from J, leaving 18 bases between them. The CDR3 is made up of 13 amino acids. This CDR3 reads CSVAIPDNREQYF. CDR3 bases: TGCAGCGTAGCCATACCGGATAACCGCGAGCAGTACTTC.

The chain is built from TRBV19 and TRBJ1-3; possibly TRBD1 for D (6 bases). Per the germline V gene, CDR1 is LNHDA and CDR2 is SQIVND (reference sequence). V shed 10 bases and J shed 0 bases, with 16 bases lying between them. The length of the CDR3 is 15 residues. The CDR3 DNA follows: TGTGCCACCCTCCCGGACAGAAGCTCTGGAAACACCATATATTTT. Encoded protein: CATLPDRSSGNTIYF. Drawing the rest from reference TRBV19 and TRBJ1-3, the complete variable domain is DGGITQSPKYLFRKEGQNVTLSCEQNLNHDAMYWYRQDPGQGLRLIYYSQIVNDFQKGDIAEGYSVSREKKESFPLTVTSAQKNPTAFYLCATLPDRSSGNTIYFGEGSWLTVV.

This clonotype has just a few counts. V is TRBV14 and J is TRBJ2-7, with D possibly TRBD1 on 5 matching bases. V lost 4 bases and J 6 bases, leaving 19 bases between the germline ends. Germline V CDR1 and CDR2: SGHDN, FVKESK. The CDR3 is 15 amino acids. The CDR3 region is CASSRVGQGFFEQYF. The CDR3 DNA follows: TGTGCCAGCAGCCGAGTCGGGCAGGGCTTCTTCGAGCAGTACTTC.

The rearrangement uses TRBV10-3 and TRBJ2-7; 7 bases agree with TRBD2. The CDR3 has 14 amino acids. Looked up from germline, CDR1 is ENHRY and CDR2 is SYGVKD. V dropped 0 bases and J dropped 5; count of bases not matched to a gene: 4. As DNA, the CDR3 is TGTGCCATCAGTGAGTCCGGGACTATAGACGAGCAGTACTTC. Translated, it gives CAISESGTIDEQYF.

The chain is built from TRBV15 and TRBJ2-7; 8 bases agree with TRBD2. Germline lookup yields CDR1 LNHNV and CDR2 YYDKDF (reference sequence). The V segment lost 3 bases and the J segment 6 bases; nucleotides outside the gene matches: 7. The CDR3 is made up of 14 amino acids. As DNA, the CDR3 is TGTGCCACCAGCAGGCCGGGAGGGTCCGGCGAGCAGTACTTC. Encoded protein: CATSRPGGSGEQYF. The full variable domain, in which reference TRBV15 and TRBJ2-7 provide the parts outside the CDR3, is DAMVIQNPRYQVTQFGKPVTLSCSQTLNHNVMYWYQQKSSQAPKLLFHYYDKDFNNEADTPDNFQSRRPNTSFCFLDIRSPGLGDTAMYLCATSRPGGSGEQYFGPGTRLTVT.

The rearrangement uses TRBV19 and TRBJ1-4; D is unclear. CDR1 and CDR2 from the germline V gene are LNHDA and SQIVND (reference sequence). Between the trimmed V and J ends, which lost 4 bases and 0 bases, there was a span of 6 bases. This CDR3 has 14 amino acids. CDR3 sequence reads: CASSRTSTNEKLFF. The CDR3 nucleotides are TGTGCCAGTAGTAGGACGTCAACTAATGAAAAACTGTTTTTT.

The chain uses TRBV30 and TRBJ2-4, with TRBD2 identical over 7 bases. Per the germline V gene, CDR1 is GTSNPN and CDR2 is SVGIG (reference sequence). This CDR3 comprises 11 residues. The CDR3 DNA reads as TGTGCGTCCCGGGGGGTGGACATTCAGTACTTC. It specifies CASRGVDIQYF.

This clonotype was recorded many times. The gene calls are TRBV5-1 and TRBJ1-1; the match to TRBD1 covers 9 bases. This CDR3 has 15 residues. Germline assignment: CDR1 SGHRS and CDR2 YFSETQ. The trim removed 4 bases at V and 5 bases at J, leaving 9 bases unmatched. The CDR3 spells CASSPLQGARTEAFF. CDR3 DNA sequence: TGCGCCAGCAGCCCATTACAGGGGGCAAGGACTGAAGCTTTCTTT.

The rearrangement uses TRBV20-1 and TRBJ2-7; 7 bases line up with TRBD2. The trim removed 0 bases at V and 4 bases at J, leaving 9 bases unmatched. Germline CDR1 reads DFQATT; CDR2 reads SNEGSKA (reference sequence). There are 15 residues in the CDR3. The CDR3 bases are TGCAGTGCTAGAGATGCCGGGACTATCGTTTACGAGCAGTACTTC. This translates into CSARDAGTIVYEQYF.

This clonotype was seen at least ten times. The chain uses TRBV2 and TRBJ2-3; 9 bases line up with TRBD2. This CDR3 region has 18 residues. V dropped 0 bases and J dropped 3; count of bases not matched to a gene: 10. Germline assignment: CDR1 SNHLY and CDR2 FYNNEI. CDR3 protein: CASSEALLAGGATDTQYF. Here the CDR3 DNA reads TGTGCCAGCAGTGAAGCGCTTCTCGCGGGAGGGGCGACAGATACGCAGTATTTT. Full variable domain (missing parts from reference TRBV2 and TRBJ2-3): EPEVTQTPSHQVTQMGQEVILRCVPISNHLYFYWYRQILGQKVEFLVSFYNNEISEKSEIFDDQFSVERPDGSNFTLKIRSTKLEDSAMYFCASSEALLAGGATDTQYFGPGTRLTVL.

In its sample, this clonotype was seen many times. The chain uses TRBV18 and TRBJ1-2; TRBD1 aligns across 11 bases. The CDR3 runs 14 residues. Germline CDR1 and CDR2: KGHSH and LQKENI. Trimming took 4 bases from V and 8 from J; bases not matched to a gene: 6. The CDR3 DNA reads TGTGCCAGCTCACTTTCGGACAGGGGGCGCGGCTACACCTTC. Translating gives CASSLSDRGRGYTF. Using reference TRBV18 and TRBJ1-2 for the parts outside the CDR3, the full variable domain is NAGVMQNPRHLVRRRGQEARLRCSPMKGHSHVYWYRQLPEEGLKFMVYLQKENIIDESGMPKERFSAEFPKEGPSILRIQQVVRGDSAAYFCASSLSDRGRGYTFGSGTRLTVV.

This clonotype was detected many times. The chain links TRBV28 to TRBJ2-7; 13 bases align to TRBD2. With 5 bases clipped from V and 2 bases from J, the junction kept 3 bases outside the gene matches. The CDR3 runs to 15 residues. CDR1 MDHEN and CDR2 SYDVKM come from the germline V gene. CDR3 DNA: TGTGCCAGCAGTGGGGGGACTAGCGGGACCTACGAGCAGTACTTC. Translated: CASSGGTSGTYEQYF.

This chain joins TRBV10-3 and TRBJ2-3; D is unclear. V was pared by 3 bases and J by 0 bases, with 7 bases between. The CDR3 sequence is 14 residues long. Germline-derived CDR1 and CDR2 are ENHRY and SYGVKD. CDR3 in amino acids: CAISDVGSTDTQYF. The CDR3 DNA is TGTGCCATCAGTGACGTAGGGAGCACAGATACGCAGTATTTT.

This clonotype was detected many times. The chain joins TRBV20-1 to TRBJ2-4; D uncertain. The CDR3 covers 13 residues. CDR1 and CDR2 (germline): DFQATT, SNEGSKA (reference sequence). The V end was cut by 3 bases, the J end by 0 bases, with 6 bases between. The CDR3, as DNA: TGCAGTGCTAGCTCAATAGCCAAAAACATTCAGTACTTC. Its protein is CSASSIAKNIQYF.

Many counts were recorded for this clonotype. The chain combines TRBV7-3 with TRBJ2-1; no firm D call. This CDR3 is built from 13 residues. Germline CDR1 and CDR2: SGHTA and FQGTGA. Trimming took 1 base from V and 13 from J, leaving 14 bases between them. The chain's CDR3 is CASSLSSTTTQFF. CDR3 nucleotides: TGTGCCAGCAGCTTAAGTTCTACAACAACACAGTTCTTC. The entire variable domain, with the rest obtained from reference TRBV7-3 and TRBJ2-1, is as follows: GAGVSQTPSNKVTEKGKYVELRCDPISGHTALYWYRQSLGQGPEFLIYFQGTGAADDSGLPNDRFFAVRPEGSVSTLKIQRTERGDSAVYLCASSLSSTTTQFFGPGTRLTVL.

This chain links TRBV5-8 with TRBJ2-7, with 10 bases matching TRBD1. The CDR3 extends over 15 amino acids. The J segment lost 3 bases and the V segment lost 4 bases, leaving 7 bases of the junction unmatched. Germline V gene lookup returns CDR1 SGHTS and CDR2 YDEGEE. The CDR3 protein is CASSQQRDRGYEQYF. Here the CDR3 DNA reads TGTGCCAGCAGCCAGCAAAGGGACAGGGGCTACGAGCAGTACTTC.